This TCR beta chain is drawn from a study of OX40 agonist ivuxolimab in advanced cancers. Turning to the study itself: Participants, approximately 83% male, averaged roughly 59 years of age, ranging from 23 to 79.

The length of the CDR3 is 11 residues. V was trimmed by 5 bases and J by 0 bases, leaving 3 bases between them. Germline V gene data show CDR1 as DFQATT and CDR2 as SNEGSKA (reference sequence). To note about this clone: Its antigen is unknown.

Study-wide results and caveats: Expanded clones belonging to CD8+ T cells outnumbered, on average, those of CD4+. Within 6 weeks, CD4+ and CD8+ blood T cells expanded clonally at 0.1 to 3.0 mg/kg.

The repertoire was sequenced with immunoSEQ multiplex PCR; TCRdb's copy has only in-frame clones and lacks some. The repertoire has 45,000 to 55,000 clones, about 81% of them found once; the top ten carry over 1.5%. The specimen was CD4+ or CD8+ T cells sorted from blood, collected in a trial of the OX40 agonist ivuxolimab. This TCR was recovered from an adult with an advanced solid tumor such as melanoma, head and neck, liver or kidney cancer. The chain couples TRBV20-1 to TRBJ2-3; D not certain. The CDR3 DNA follows: TGCAGTGCTGAAAGCACAGATACGCAGTATTTT. Protein: CSAESTDTQYF.